One and the same sample provided the 19 T cell receptor beta chains below, sequenced in a study of blood T cell repertoires in COVID-19. Some clones are missing from TCRdb's copy, which holds only in-frame ones; the method was immunoSEQ multiplex PCR. The data contain about 47,000 clones, over 70% of them singletons. The sequencing sample was made of peripheral blood. The receptors derive from a woman between 55 and 75 years old with acute or convalescent COVID-19.

The chain couples TRBV29-1 to TRBJ1-2; unclear D gene. Per the germline V gene, CDR1 is SQVTM and CDR2 is ANQGSEA. This CDR3 has 15 amino acids. Trimming cost V 0 bases and J 0 bases, with 11 bases left between them. The DNA of the CDR3 is TGCAGCGTTGAAGATCATGGCCAGACTAACTATGGCTACACCTTC. Amino acid sequence: CSVEDHGQTNYGYTF.

With regard to this clone: A junction boundary mismatches the germline segment, possibly from a read error. V and J are TRBV7-7 and TRBJ1-4; 9 bases map to TRBD1. The CDR3 is made up of 16 amino acids. CDR1 and CDR2 from the germline V gene are SSHAT and FNYEAQ (reference sequence). The CDR3 reads CASSPGQGATNEKLFF. The CDR3 nucleotides read TGTGCTAGCAGTCCGGGACAGGGAGCAACTAATGAAAAACTGTTTTTT.

The chain combines TRBV30 with TRBJ1-6; D is uncertain. CDR1 and CDR2 (germline): GTSNPN, SVGIG (reference sequence). Deletions cut 0 bases from V and 8 bases from J, with 11 bases between. This CDR3 contains 14 residues. CDR3 nucleotides: TGTGCCTGGAGTGTCGAGAGGGTCCATTCACCCCTCCACTTT. Protein sequence: CAWSVERVHSPLHF.

Only one count was recorded for this clone. The V and J genes are TRBV9 and TRBJ2-7; 8 bases are a match to TRBD1. The J segment lost 7 bases and the V segment lost 3 bases, leaving 12 bases of the junction unmatched. CDR3 length equals 15 residues. The germline CDR1 and CDR2 sequences are SGDLS and YYNGEE. The CDR3 DNA reads TGTGCCAGCAGCGCCCCCGGGACAGGAACGGGAGAGCAGTACTTC. Protein sequence: CASSAPGTGTGEQYF.

The chain combines TRBV4-1 with TRBJ1-1, with TRBD1 matching 9 bases. The CDR3 contains 15 residues. Germline V lookup: CDR1 MGHRA, CDR2 YSYEKL. V shed 5 bases, J shed 1 base, and the junction held 5 bases outside the gene matches. The chain's CDR3 is CASSDSGQGNTEAFF. In nucleotides, the CDR3 is TGCGCCAGCAGCGACTCGGGACAGGGGAACACTGAAGCTTTCTTT.

This clone was counted a few times. In DNA form, the CDR3 reads TGTGCCAGCAAGGCCTCAGGGGGACGCGAGCAGTACTTC. Protein product: CASKASGGREQYF. This chain connects TRBV27 to TRBJ2-7; 7 nucleotides line up with TRBD1. The J segment lost 6 bases and the V segment lost 7 bases, leaving 9 bases of the junction unmatched. The V gene's germline CDR1 is MNHEY and CDR2 SMNVEV (reference sequence). CDR3 length equals 13 residues.

The CDR3 nucleotides are TGTGCCATCAGCGTAGCGGGGGGGCAAGAGACCCAGTACTTC. It codes for CAISVAGGQETQYF. This rearrangement joins TRBV10-3 to TRBJ2-5, with 11 bases matching TRBD2. With V trimmed by 6 bases and J by 2 bases, 2 bases remained unmatched. This CDR3 is built from 14 residues. CDR1 and CDR2 (germline): ENHRY, SYGVKD.

This sequence joins TRBV19 and TRBJ1-5, with 7 bases fitting TRBD1. The length of the CDR3 is 14 residues. V was clipped by 8 bases and J by 4 bases; unmatched bases: 8. The germline gives CDR1 LNHDA, CDR2 SQIVND (reference sequence). CDR3 DNA sequence: TGTGCCAGTTCAAGACAGGGTAGGAATCAGCCCCAGCATTTT. Protein sequence: CASSRQGRNQPQHF.

V is TRBV5-4 and J is TRBJ1-2, with D unresolved. Germline V gene lookup returns CDR1 SGHNT and CDR2 YYREEE (reference sequence). The CDR3 covers 13 residues. V shed 0 bases and J shed 6 bases, with 9 bases lying between them. The DNA of the CDR3 is TGTGCCAGCAGCTTGGTATTCGGGGATGGCTACACCTTC. Its protein is CASSLVFGDGYTF.

The chain employs TRBV5-1 and TRBJ2-5; D is ambiguous. Germline V gene sequence: CDR1 SGHRS, CDR2 YFSETQ. CDR3 length: 13 residues. V was clipped by 6 bases and J by 2 bases, with 11 bases between them. This CDR3 reads CASTRQIQETQYF. The CDR3 nucleotides read TGCGCCAGCACCCGACAAATACAAGAGACCCAGTACTTC. The full variable domain, with the rest looked up from reference TRBV5-1 and TRBJ2-5, is KAGVTQTPRYLIKTRGQQVTLSCSPISGHRSVSWYQQTPGQGLQFLFEYFSETQRNKGNFPGRFSGRQFSNSRSEMNVSTLELGDSALYLCASTRQIQETQYFGPGTRLLVL.

V is TRBV5-1 and J is TRBJ2-2, with D unclear. The length of the CDR3 is 13 residues. CDR1 and CDR2 (germline): SGHRS, YFSETQ. V was clipped by 2 bases and J by 6 bases, with 8 bases between them. CDR3 sequence: CASSFIVAGELFF. In DNA, the CDR3 is TGCGCCAGCAGCTTTATAGTGGCCGGGGAGCTGTTTTTT.

This clone has a single count. The chain is built from TRBV4-3 and TRBJ2-5; a possible D gene is TRBD2 (5 bases). The CDR3 is made up of 17 amino acids. Trimming pared 1 base from V and 7 bases from J, leaving 22 bases between. Germline assignment: CDR1 LGHNA and CDR2 YSLEER. The CDR3 here is CASSQVGSQVGVGTQYF. CDR3 DNA: TGCGCCAGCAGCCAAGTGGGTTCTCAGGTCGGGGTTGGGACCCAGTACTTC.

CDR3 in amino acids: CASSPSAGTASYEQYF. The CDR3 bases are TGTGCCAGCAGTCCTTCCGCCGGGACAGCTAGCTACGAGCAGTACTTC. This sequence joins TRBV27 and TRBJ2-7; TRBD1 matches at 7 bases. Germline lookup yields CDR1 MNHEY and CDR2 SMNVEV (reference sequence). CDR3 length: 16 amino acids. V lost 5 bases to trimming and J lost 3 bases; unmatched junction nucleotides: 13.

The chain employs TRBV5-1 and TRBJ2-1; 8 nucleotides agree with TRBD1. V lost 3 bases to trimming and J lost 5 bases; unmatched junction nucleotides: 4. This CDR3 is built from 14 residues. Germline V gene sequence: CDR1 SGHRS, CDR2 YFSETQ. CDR3 sequence reads: CASSWTGSNNEQFF. The CDR3 DNA reads TGCGCCAGCAGCTGGACAGGGTCCAACAATGAGCAGTTCTTC.

V gene TRBV7-9 combines with J gene TRBJ2-4, with a weak D call TRBD1 (6 bases). The CDR3 spans 16 residues. The V gene lost 5 bases and the J gene lost 3 bases, with 17 bases spanning the gap. Germline CDR1 reads SEHNR; CDR2 reads FQNEAQ (reference sequence). The CDR3 region is CASSPRQVIVKNIQYF. As DNA, the CDR3 is TGTGCCAGCAGCCCTCGACAGGTGATTGTCAAAAACATTCAGTACTTC.

The chain uses TRBV25-1 and TRBJ1-2; the D is unclear. CDR1 is MGHDK and CDR2 is SYGVNS in the germline V gene. Trimming pared 3 bases from V and 4 bases from J, leaving 9 bases between. The CDR3 loop spans 13 amino acids. The CDR3 DNA sequence: TGTGCCAGCAGTGACCCAACAAGCTATGGCTACACCTTC. Its translation: CASSDPTSYGYTF.

This chain links TRBV20-1 with TRBJ2-2; D ambiguous. There are 11 residues in the CDR3. Trimming shortened V by 6 bases and J by 7 bases, and 9 bases separated the two germline ends. Germline V gene lookup returns CDR1 DFQATT and CDR2 SNEGSKA (reference sequence). DNA for the CDR3: TGCAGTGCCCCCCTGTTCGGGGAGCTGTTTTTT. Its protein is CSAPLFGELFF.

This clone occurred a few times. One end of the junction varies from germline; a read error may be responsible. This chain joins TRBV7-9 and TRBJ1-4; no firm D call. This CDR3 has 13 amino acids. Per germline, CDR1 SEHNR and CDR2 FQNEAQ (reference sequence). The CDR3 nucleotides read TGTGCCGGCAGTCCCTCAACTAATGAAAAACTGTTTTTT. It translates to CAGSPSTNEKLFF.

CDR3 bases: TGCGCCAGCAGCCAAGCCCTGGCTAGCGGCACAGATACGCAGTATTTT. This gives the protein CASSQALASGTDTQYF. This chain uses TRBV4-3 with TRBJ2-3; D perhaps matches TRBD2 (6 bases). Trimming pared 1 base from V and 1 base from J, leaving 12 bases between. The CDR3 runs to 16 residues. Looked up from germline, CDR1 is LGHNA and CDR2 is YSLEER.